Listed here is a single T cell receptor (beta chain). Profiling relied on immunoSEQ multiplex PCR, and the TCRdb table lists in-frame clones only, not all of them. The table lists about 370,000 clones, 70% to 90% of them singletons, with approximately 3% in the top ten. The ends were cut back, 8 bases at V and 2 bases at J, with 18 bases in the middle. Germline CDR1 reads MDHEN; CDR2 reads SYDVKM. The CDR3 is 15 amino acids. The sample is drawn from a study of blood T cell repertoires in COVID-19. Study as a whole: The United States, Italy and Spain were the sources of the acute and convalescent COVID-19 samples.

V and J are TRBV28 and TRBJ2-5; perhaps TRBD2 as D (6 bases). This receptor was taken from a woman aged 25 to 39 with COVID-19, enrolled during active disease. Material: peripheral blood. CDR3 sequence (DNA): TGTGCCAGCTCGAGGGGTAGCGGAACTCAAGAGACCCAGTACTTC. Amino acids: CASSRGSGTQETQYF. Using reference TRBV28 and TRBJ2-5 for the parts outside the CDR3, the full variable domain is DVKVTQSSRYLVKRTGEKVFLECVQDMDHENMFWYRQDPGLGLRLIYFSYDVKMKEKGDIPEGYSVSREKKERFSLILESASTNQTSMYLCASSRGSGTQETQYFGPGTRLLVL.